The text below deals with one TCR beta chain. Its specificity is not known. Given the absence of the conserved phenylalanine or tryptophan at the CDR3 end, a read error is likely. The sample comes from a study of T cell repertoires in cytomegalovirus infection. Study-wide context: Public TCR beta signatures indicated both CMV infection and matching HLA type.

CDR3 length: 13 residues. Trimming took off 3 bases at V and 4 bases at J, with 9 bases between the two ends. The germline CDR1 and CDR2 sequences are MNHEY and SVGAGI. General observations from the study: CMV-specific TCR beta clonotypes restricted by HLA-C were the ones dominating the ex vivo response. The study identified carriers of CMV plus the relevant HLA from cumulative public TCR beta family frequency.

MiXCR, applied by TCRdb to the reads, yields one record per CDR3 protein. The sample lists some 350,000 distinct CDR3 sequences, about a sixth occurring once. This receptor was identified in a human donor in good health (CMV status not recorded). Some clones in this sample may be carry-over from other donors' samples. Source material: PBMCs. J is TRBJ1-1 and V is TRBV6-5, with D hard to call. CDR3: CASSYGVGTEAFV. The CDR3 DNA reads as TGTGCCAGCAGTTATGGAGTCGGCACTGAAGCTTTCGTT.